These 5 T cell receptor beta chains were sequenced from one sample in a study of blood T cell repertoires in COVID-19. Sequencing used immunoSEQ multiplex PCR; TCRdb keeps in-frame clones, though not all of them. The sample gives around 130,000 clones, roughly 84% of which show up once; approximately 1.5% is in the top ten. The sample was peripheral blood. Receptors originate from a man aged 55 to 70 with acute or convalescent COVID-19.

The genes are TRBV6-5 and TRBJ1-6, with 8 bases matching TRBD1. This CDR3 has 16 residues. Per the germline V gene, CDR1 is MNHEY and CDR2 is SVGAGI. The V segment lost 2 bases and the J segment 8 bases; nucleotides outside the gene matches: 8. CDR3 region: CASSYPRTGSDSPLHF. The CDR3 bases are TGTGCCAGCAGTTACCCACGGACAGGGTCAGATTCACCCCTCCACTTT.

The chain employs TRBV6-5 and TRBJ1-2; D unclear. V lost 5 bases and J lost 1, with 8 bases in between. There are 13 residues in the CDR3. CDR1 MNHEY and CDR2 SVGAGI come from the germline V gene. The CDR3 here is CASSPDFNYGYTF. In nucleotides, the CDR3 is TGTGCCAGCAGTCCTGACTTTAACTATGGCTACACCTTC.

The chain is built from TRBV24-1 and TRBJ2-2, with 15 nucleotides matching TRBD2. V gave up 1 base and J gave up 4 bases; unmatched junction bases: 15. Germline lookup yields CDR1 KGHDR and CDR2 SFDVKD. This CDR3 has 22 amino acids. CDR3 sequence (DNA): TGTGCCACCAGTGATTTTGGCGTCGAGTGGACTAGCGGGGGGGTTATCACCGGGGAGCTGTTTTTT. As protein: CATSDFGVEWTSGGVITGELFF.

This clone was seen just once. The V gene is TRBV7-3, the J gene TRBJ2-7; TRBD2 is a possible D gene (5 bases). Germline CDR1 and CDR2: SGHTA and FQGTGA. The CDR3 is 15 residues long. The ends were cut back, 4 bases at V and 4 bases at J, with 17 bases in the middle. The CDR3 DNA reads as TGTGCCAGCAGCTCCTTCGGACTGCTAACTTACGAGCAGTACTTC. This codes for CASSSFGLLTYEQYF.

CDR3 in amino acids: CASSDPEAGDEQFF. CDR3 sequence (DNA): TGTGCCAGCAGCGACCCAGAGGCGGGCGATGAGCAGTTCTTC. V usage is TRBV11-2 and J usage is TRBJ2-1; D might be TRBD2 (5 bases). The CDR3 is 14 amino acids. Trimming removed 5 bases from V and 8 bases from J, with 16 bases in between. Germline CDR1 SGHAT, CDR2 FQNNGV.